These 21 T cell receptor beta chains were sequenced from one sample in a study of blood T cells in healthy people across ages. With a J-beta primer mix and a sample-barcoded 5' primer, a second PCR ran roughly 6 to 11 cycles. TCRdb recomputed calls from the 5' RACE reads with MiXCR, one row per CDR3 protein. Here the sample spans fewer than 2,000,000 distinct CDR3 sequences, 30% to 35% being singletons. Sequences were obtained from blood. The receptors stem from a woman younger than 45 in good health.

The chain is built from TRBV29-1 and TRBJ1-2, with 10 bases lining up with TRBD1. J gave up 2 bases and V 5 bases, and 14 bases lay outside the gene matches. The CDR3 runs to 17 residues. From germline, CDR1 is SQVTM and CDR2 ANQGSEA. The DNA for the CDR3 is TGCAGCGTTCTTGGGAGTAGACAGGGGGCGAGAAACTATGGCTACACCTTC. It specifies CSVLGSRQGARNYGYTF.

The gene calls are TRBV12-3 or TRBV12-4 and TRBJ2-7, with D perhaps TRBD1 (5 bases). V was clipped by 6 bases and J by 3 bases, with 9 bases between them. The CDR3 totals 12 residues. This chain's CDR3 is CASRADNYEQYF. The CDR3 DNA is TGTGCCAGCAGGGCGGACAACTACGAGCAGTACTTC.

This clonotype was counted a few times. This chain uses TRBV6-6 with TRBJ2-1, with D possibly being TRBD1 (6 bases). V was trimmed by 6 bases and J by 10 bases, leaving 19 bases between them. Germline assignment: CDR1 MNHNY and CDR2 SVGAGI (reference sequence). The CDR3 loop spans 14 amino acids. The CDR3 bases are TGTGCCAGCAGCACCACAGGGTGGGCTAGCGAGCAGTTCTTC. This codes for CASSTTGWASEQFF.

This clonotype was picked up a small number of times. Here the CDR3 reads CASSSRQGAVNTEAFF. The DNA for the CDR3 is TGTGCCAGCAGCTCCCGACAGGGGGCCGTTAACACTGAAGCTTTCTTT. The V gene is TRBV21-1, the J gene TRBJ1-1; the table calls TRBD1, which could not be checked here. TRBV21-1 is described as a pseudogene. This CDR3 contains 16 residues.

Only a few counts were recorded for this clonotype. In nucleotides, the CDR3 is TGTGCCATCAGTGAGTCCCCGGACACTGAAGCTTTCTTT. It yields the protein CAISESPDTEAFF. The chain recombines TRBV10-3 with TRBJ1-1; D is undetermined. There are 13 residues in the CDR3. The V gene's germline CDR1 is ENHRY and CDR2 SYGVKD. V was shortened by 0 bases and J by 3 bases, with 5 bases between the two germline ends.

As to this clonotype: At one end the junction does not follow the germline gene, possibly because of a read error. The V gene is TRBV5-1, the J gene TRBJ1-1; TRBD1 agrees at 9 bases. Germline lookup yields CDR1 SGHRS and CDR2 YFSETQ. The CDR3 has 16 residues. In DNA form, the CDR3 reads TGCGCCAGCAGCTTGGGGGACAGGGTCTCGAACACTAAAGCTTTCTTT. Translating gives CASSLGDRVSNTKAFF.

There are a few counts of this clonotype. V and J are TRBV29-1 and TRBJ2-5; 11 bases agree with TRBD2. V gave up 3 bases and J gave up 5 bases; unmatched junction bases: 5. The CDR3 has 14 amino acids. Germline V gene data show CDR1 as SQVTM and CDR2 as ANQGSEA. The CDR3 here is CSVEGLAAIETQYF. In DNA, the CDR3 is TGCAGCGTTGAGGGACTAGCGGCGATCGAGACCCAGTACTTC.

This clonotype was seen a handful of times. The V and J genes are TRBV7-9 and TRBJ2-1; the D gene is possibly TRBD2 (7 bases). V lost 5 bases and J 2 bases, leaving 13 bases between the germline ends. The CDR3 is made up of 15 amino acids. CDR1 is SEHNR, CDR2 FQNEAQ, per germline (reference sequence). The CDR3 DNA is TGTGCCAGCAGCGCCCCGGGGGGCACCTACAATGAGCAGTTCTTC. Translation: CASSAPGGTYNEQFF.

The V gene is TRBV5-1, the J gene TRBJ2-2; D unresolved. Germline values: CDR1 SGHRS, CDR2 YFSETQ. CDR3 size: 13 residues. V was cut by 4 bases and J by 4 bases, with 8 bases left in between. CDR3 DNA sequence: TGCGCCAGCAGCCCTGGTCTCACCGGGGAGCTGTTTTTT. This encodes CASSPGLTGELFF.

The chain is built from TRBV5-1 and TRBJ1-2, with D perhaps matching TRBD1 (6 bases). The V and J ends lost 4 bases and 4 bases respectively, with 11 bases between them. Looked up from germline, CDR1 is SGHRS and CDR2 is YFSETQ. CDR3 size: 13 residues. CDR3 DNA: TGCGCCAGCAGCGTAACAGGGACCTATGGCTACACCTTC. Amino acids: CASSVTGTYGYTF. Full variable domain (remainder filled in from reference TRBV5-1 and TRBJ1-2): KAGVTQTPRYLIKTRGQQVTLSCSPISGHRSVSWYQQTPGQGLQFLFEYFSETQRNKGNFPGRFSGRQFSNSRSEMNVSTLELGDSALYLCASSVTGTYGYTFGSGTRLTVV.

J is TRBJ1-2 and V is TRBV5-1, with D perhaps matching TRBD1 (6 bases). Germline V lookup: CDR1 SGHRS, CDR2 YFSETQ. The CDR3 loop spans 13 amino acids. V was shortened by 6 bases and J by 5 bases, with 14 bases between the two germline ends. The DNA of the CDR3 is TGCGCCAGCACGGCATCAGGGGCATATGGCTACACCTTC. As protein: CASTASGAYGYTF.

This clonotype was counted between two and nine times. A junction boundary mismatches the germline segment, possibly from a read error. This CDR3 reads CAGSVYPGGGHDTQYF. The DNA of the CDR3 is TGTGCCGGCAGCGTATACCCCGGAGGGGGACACGATACGCAGTATTTT. This chain connects TRBV9 to TRBJ2-3; the D gene could be TRBD1 or TRBD2 (6 bases each). Per germline, CDR1 SGDLS and CDR2 YYNGEE. The CDR3 contains 16 residues.

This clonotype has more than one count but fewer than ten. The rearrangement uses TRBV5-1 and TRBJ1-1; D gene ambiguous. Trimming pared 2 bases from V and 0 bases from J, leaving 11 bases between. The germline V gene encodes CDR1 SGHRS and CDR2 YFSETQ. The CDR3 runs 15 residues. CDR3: CASSLGSQLNTEAFF. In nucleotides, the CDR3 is TGCGCCAGCAGCTTAGGTTCGCAGCTGAACACTGAAGCTTTCTTT. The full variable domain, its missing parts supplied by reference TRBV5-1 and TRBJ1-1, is KAGVTQTPRYLIKTRGQQVTLSCSPISGHRSVSWYQQTPGQGLQFLFEYFSETQRNKGNFPGRFSGRQFSNSRSEMNVSTLELGDSALYLCASSLGSQLNTEAFFGQGTRLTVV.

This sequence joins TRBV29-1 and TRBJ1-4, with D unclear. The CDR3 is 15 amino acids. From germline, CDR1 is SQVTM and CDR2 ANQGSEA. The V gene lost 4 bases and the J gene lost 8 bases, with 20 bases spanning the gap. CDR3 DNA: TGCAGCGTTGTTATGGGTGGGTCCCTGGGGGAAAAACTGTTTTTT. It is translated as CSVVMGGSLGEKLFF.

CDR3: CASSPDGVTDTQYF. The CDR3 DNA reads TGTGCCAGCAGCCCGGACGGAGTTACCGATACGCAGTATTTT. This rearrangement joins TRBV28 to TRBJ2-3; D unclear. CDR1 is MDHEN and CDR2 is SYDVKM in the germline V gene. V shed 6 bases and J shed 6 bases, with 16 bases lying between them. This CDR3 comprises 14 residues.

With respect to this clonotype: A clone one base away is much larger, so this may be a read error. In nucleotides, the CDR3 is TGTGCCAGCAGTTCACCCGAGACAGCATTTTCCTACGAGCAGTACTTC. Its protein is CASSSPETAFSYEQYF. The chain recombines TRBV28 with TRBJ2-7; possible D gene TRBD1, 5 bases. The CDR3 has 16 amino acids. Per germline, CDR1 MDHEN and CDR2 SYDVKM. The V end was cut by 4 bases, the J end by 1 base, with 17 bases between. Variable domain in full (rest from reference TRBV28 and TRBJ2-7): DVKVTQSSRYLVKRTGEKVFLECVQDMDHENMFWYRQDPGLGLRLIYFSYDVKMKEKGDIPEGYSVSREKKERFSLILESASTNQTSMYLCASSSPETAFSYEQYFGPGTRLTVT.

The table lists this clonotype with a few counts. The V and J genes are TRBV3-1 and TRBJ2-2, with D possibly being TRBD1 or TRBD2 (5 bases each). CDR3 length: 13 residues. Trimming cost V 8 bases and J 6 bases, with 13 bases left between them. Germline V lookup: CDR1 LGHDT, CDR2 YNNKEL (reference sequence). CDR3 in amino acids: CASGRERAGELFF. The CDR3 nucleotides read TGTGCCAGCGGCAGGGAGAGAGCCGGGGAGCTGTTTTTT. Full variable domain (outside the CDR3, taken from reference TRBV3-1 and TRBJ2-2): DTAVSQTPKYLVTQMGNDKSIKCEQNLGHDTMYWYKQDSKKFLKIMFSYNNKELIINETVPNRFSPKSPDKAHLNLHINSLELGDSAVYFCASGRERAGELFFGEGSRLTVL.

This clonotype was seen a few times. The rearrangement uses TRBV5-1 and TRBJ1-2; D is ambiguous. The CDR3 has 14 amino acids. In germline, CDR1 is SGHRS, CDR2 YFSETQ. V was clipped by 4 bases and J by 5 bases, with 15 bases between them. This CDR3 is CASSPTTAEYGYTF. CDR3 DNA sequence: TGCGCCAGCAGCCCGACGACGGCGGAGTATGGCTACACCTTC.

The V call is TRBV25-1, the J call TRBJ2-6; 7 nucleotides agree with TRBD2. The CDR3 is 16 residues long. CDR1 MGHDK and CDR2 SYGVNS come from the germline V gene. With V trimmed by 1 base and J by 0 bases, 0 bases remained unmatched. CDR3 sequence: CASSEWGGSGANVLTF. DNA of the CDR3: TGTGCCAGCAGTGAATGGGGGGGCTCTGGGGCCAACGTCCTGACTTTC. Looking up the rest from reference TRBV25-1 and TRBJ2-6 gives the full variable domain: EADIYQTPRYLVIGTGKKITLECSQTMGHDKMYWYQQDPGMELHLIHYSYGVNSTEKGDLSSESTVSRIRTEHFPLTLESARPSHTSQYLCASSEWGGSGANVLTFGAGSRLTVL.

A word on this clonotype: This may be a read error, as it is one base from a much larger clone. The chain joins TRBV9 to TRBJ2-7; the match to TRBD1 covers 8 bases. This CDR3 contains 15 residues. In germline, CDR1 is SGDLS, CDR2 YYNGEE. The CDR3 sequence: CAGSAGTGLSYEQYF. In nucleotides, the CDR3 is TGTGCCGGCAGCGCGGGGACAGGCCTCTCCTACGAGCAGTACTTC.

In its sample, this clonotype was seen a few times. The chain's CDR3 is CASSHPTGRESYEQYF. For the CDR3, the DNA is TGTGCCAGCAGCCACCCGACAGGACGGGAGTCCTACGAGCAGTACTTC. The V gene is TRBV4-2, the J gene TRBJ2-7, with D perhaps TRBD1 or TRBD2 (6 bases each). The ends were cut back, 3 bases at V and 1 base at J, with 16 bases in the middle. Germline V lookup: CDR1 LGHNA, CDR2 YNFKEQ. This CDR3 has 16 amino acids.